One sample yielded the 25 T cell receptor beta chains listed below, sequenced in a study of blood T cell repertoires in COVID-19. Profiling relied on immunoSEQ multiplex PCR, and the TCRdb table lists in-frame clones only, not all of them. The sample records approximately 300,000 clones, roughly nine tenths being singletons. The sequencing input was PBMCs or T cells enriched from blood (not recorded which). These TCRs come from a woman aged 25 to 45 who had been exposed to COVID-19.

The chain is built from TRBV4-1 and TRBJ1-2; tentatively, D is TRBD1 (5 bases). This CDR3 is built from 14 residues. With 1 base removed from V and 5 bases from J, the gap between germline ends came to 11 bases. Per germline, CDR1 MGHRA and CDR2 YSYEKL. The CDR3 DNA follows: TGCGCCAGCAGCCAAGGTGGGGCAGGGTATGGCTACACCTTC. Translation gives CASSQGGAGYGYTF.

The chain joins TRBV6-5 to TRBJ2-7, with a possible D match to TRBD2 (7 bases). From germline, CDR1 is MNHEY and CDR2 SVGAGI. The CDR3 extends over 12 amino acids. In nucleotides, the CDR3 is TGTTTGGGCGGGGGCGTCAAGTACGAGCAGTACTTC. Translated, it gives CLGGGVKYEQYF.

The chain links TRBV25-1 to TRBJ1-5; D may be TRBD1 (6 bases). Germline lookup yields CDR1 MGHDK and CDR2 SYGVNS. There are 15 residues in the CDR3. V lost 2 bases, J lost 0 bases, and 8 bases lay in between. The CDR3 DNA sequence: TGTGCCAGCAGTGAAGGGACACATAGCAATCAGCCCCAGCATTTT. It specifies CASSEGTHSNQPQHF.

This clone was counted a few times. J is TRBJ2-7 and V is TRBV11-3, with D possibly matching TRBD1 (5 bases). With 2 bases removed from V and 5 bases from J, the gap between germline ends came to 10 bases. This CDR3 contains 13 residues. Germline V gives CDR1 SGHNT, CDR2 YENEEA. In nucleotides, the CDR3 is TGTGCCAGCAGCTTACAGGGTATACACGAGCAGTACTTC. Translated, it gives CASSLQGIHEQYF. Using reference TRBV11-3 and TRBJ2-7 for the parts outside the CDR3, the full variable domain is EAGVVQSPRYKIIEKKQPVAFWCNPISGHNTLYWYLQNLGQGPELLIRYENEEAVDDSQLPKDRFSAERLKGVDSTLKIQPAELGDSAVYLCASSLQGIHEQYFGPGTRLTVT.

This sequence joins TRBV20-1 and TRBJ2-3, with no clear D. There are 11 residues in the CDR3. The germline V gene encodes CDR1 DFQATT and CDR2 SNEGSKA (reference sequence). Trimming cost V 5 bases and J 6 bases, with 9 bases left between them. In DNA form, the CDR3 reads TGCAGTGCTCAGCGTGGGGATACGCAGTATTTT. Translation: CSAQRGDTQYF.

This chain uses TRBV27 with TRBJ1-1, with a tentative D call TRBD1 (5 bases). CDR1 MNHEY and CDR2 SMNVEV come from the germline V gene (reference sequence). The CDR3 extends over 15 amino acids. The V gene lost 7 bases and the J gene lost 1 base, with 16 bases spanning the gap. The CDR3 sequence: CASTPIGVPNTEAFF. The DNA for the CDR3 is TGTGCCAGCACCCCTATAGGGGTTCCGAACACTGAAGCTTTCTTT.

The CDR3, as DNA: TGTGCCAGTAGTTTGGACAGGGGTAACTATGGCTACACCTTC. Translated, it gives CASSLDRGNYGYTF. The rearrangement joins TRBV19 to TRBJ1-2; 9 bases agree with TRBD1. The J segment lost 1 base and the V segment lost 5 bases, leaving 2 bases of the junction unmatched. This CDR3 is built from 14 residues. In germline, CDR1 is LNHDA, CDR2 SQIVND (reference sequence).

The V call is TRBV7-2, the J call TRBJ1-2; D is ambiguous. The germline CDR1 and CDR2 sequences are SGHTA and FQGNSA. Trimming shortened V by 8 bases and J by 4 bases, and 11 bases separated the two germline ends. The CDR3 totals 12 residues. The DNA of the CDR3 is TGTGCCAGCGTACTCCCTTTCTATGGCTACACCTTC. This encodes CASVLPFYGYTF.

The count of this clone is one. The CDR3 spells CASSLGGTGAGNTIYF. Here the CDR3 DNA reads TGTGCCAGCAGCTTAGGCGGGACAGGGGCGGGAAACACCATATATTTT. The chain joins TRBV13 to TRBJ1-3; TRBD1 matches 10 bases. With 0 bases clipped from V and 4 bases from J, the junction kept 3 bases outside the gene matches. The CDR3 is 16 amino acids. Germline CDR1 and CDR2: PRHDT and FYEKMQ (reference sequence).

Only a few counts were recorded for this clone. V and J are TRBV4-1 and TRBJ1-2; D is perhaps TRBD1 (5 bases). Germline V gene sequence: CDR1 MGHRA, CDR2 YSYEKL. V was clipped by 0 bases and J by 2 bases, with 10 bases between them. This CDR3 comprises 15 residues. The CDR3 reads CASSQEARGNYGYTF. As DNA, the CDR3 is TGCGCCAGCAGCCAAGAAGCCCGGGGGAACTATGGCTACACCTTC.

The chain has TRBV21-1 and TRBJ2-2; the tabulated D call, TRBD1, remains unverified against the DNA. TRBV21-1 is deemed a pseudogene. The CDR3 has 14 amino acids. The CDR3 DNA follows: TGTGCCAGCAGCGGACAGGGACACACCGGGGAGCTGTTTTTT. Translated, it gives CASSGQGHTGELFF.

The V and J genes are TRBV4-3 and TRBJ2-1; 9 nucleotides match TRBD2. The V and J ends lost 0 bases and 6 bases, in that order; junction bases with no gene match: 12. The CDR3 runs 18 residues. Germline V gene lookup returns CDR1 LGHNA and CDR2 YSLEER. This CDR3 reads CASSQDGGGGARGNEQFF. CDR3 bases: TGCGCCAGCAGCCAAGACGGTGGCGGGGGGGCTCGCGGCAATGAGCAGTTCTTC.

This sequence joins TRBV6-2 or TRBV6-3 and TRBJ1-5, with a possible D match to TRBD1 (5 bases). The CDR3 extends over 16 amino acids. The germline gives CDR1 MNHEY, CDR2 SVGEGT. V was trimmed by 5 bases and J by 1 base, leaving 15 bases between them. DNA for the CDR3: TGTGCCAGCAGTACTTTGTGGGGCTGGAGCAATCAGCCCCAGCATTTT. Protein sequence: CASSTLWGWSNQPQHF.

This clone was observed a single time. The gene calls are TRBV11-2 and TRBJ1-2, with 7 bases aligning to TRBD1. The germline gives CDR1 SGHAT, CDR2 FQNNGV. The CDR3 length is 16 residues. V was clipped by 4 bases and J by 3 bases; unmatched bases: 11. CDR3 coding DNA: TGTGCCAGCAGCTCCTACGATATTACAGGGGACTATGGCTACACCTTC. Its protein is CASSSYDITGDYGYTF. The variable domain in full, completed from reference TRBV11-2 and TRBJ1-2, reads EAGVAQSPRYKIIEKRQSVAFWCNPISGHATLYWYQQILGQGPKLLIQFQNNGVVDDSQLPKDRFSAERLKGVDSTLKIQPAKLEDSAVYLCASSSYDITGDYGYTFGSGTRLTVV.

This clone has just one count. The V and J genes are TRBV4-1 and TRBJ1-5; 7 positions agree with TRBD1. V trimming: 6 bases; J trimming: 3 bases; junction bases outside the gene matches: 5. This CDR3 spans 14 amino acids. Germline V gives CDR1 MGHRA, CDR2 YSYEKL. CDR3 sequence (DNA): TGCGCCAGCAGTCGACAGGGCCCCAATCAGCCCCAGCATTTT. Amino acids: CASSRQGPNQPQHF.

The DNA for the CDR3 is TGTGCCAGTAGGCCTGGACAGGGTGGAAGCAATCAGCCCCAGCATTTT. The encoded protein is CASRPGQGGSNQPQHF. The chain links TRBV19 to TRBJ1-5; 8 bases are shared with TRBD1. Germline CDR1 is LNHDA and CDR2 is SQIVND (reference sequence). V lost 6 bases and J lost 1; bases outside the gene matches: 8. This CDR3 region has 16 residues.

This rearrangement joins TRBV7-6 to TRBJ2-1, with TRBD2 matching over 11 bases. The length of the CDR3 is 17 residues. The germline V gene encodes CDR1 SGHVS and CDR2 FNYEAQ. With V trimmed by 5 bases and J by 5 bases, 11 bases remained unmatched. Here the CDR3 DNA reads TGTGCCAGCAGCCGTCGACTAGCGGGGTATAATAACAATGAGCAGTTCTTC. As protein: CASSRRLAGYNNNEQFF. Supplemented by reference TRBV7-6 and TRBJ2-1, the full variable domain reads GAGVSQSPRYKVTKRGQDVALRCDPISGHVSLYWYRQALGQGPEFLTYFNYEAQQDKSGLPNDRFSAERPEGSISTLTIQRTEQRDSAMYRCASSRRLAGYNNNEQFFGPGTRLTVL.

This chain connects TRBV29-1 to TRBJ2-7; TRBD1 aligns across 7 bases. The CDR3 runs to 13 residues. J gave up 3 bases and V 5 bases, and 7 bases lay outside the gene matches. Germline lookup yields CDR1 SQVTM and CDR2 ANQGSEA. The CDR3 nucleotides read TGCAGCGTTAAGGGACAGTACCTCTACGAGCAGTACTTC. It specifies CSVKGQYLYEQYF.

This chain links TRBV29-1 with TRBJ2-5; 14 positions match TRBD2. V dropped 7 bases and J dropped 3; count of bases not matched to a gene: 1. CDR3 length: 13 amino acids. Germline V gene sequence: CDR1 SQVTM, CDR2 ANQGSEA. CDR3 in amino acids: CSAGLAGEETQYF. The CDR3 DNA follows: TGCAGCGCGGGACTAGCGGGGGAAGAGACCCAGTACTTC.

The chain couples TRBV15 to TRBJ2-7, with D perhaps TRBD1 (5 bases). CDR1 is LNHNV and CDR2 is YYDKDF in the germline V gene (reference sequence). V was cut by 0 bases and J by 0 bases, with 9 bases left in between. The CDR3 is made up of 15 amino acids. The CDR3 nucleotides are TGTGCCACCAGCAGAGATCATGGGGCCTCCTACGAGCAGTACTTC. Translation gives CATSRDHGASYEQYF.

The chain employs TRBV19 and TRBJ2-1, with 8 bases identical to TRBD2. CDR1 is LNHDA, CDR2 SQIVND, per germline (reference sequence). The CDR3 loop spans 13 amino acids. Losses at the gene ends were 4 bases for V and 9 bases for J; bases not matched to a gene: 5. Written as DNA, the CDR3 is TGTGCCAGTAGTACAACAACTAGCGGTGAGCAGTTCTTC. This translates into CASSTTTSGEQFF.

The chain joins TRBV11-2 to TRBJ1-2; 8 positions agree with TRBD1. J was trimmed by 5 bases and V by 6 bases; bases with no gene match: 8. The CDR3 is made up of 14 amino acids. The germline V gene encodes CDR1 SGHAT and CDR2 FQNNGV. CDR3 nucleotide sequence: TGTGCCAGCAGTTCCCAGACAGGGGCGTATGGCTACACCTTC. Translated: CASSSQTGAYGYTF.

The chain recombines TRBV5-1 with TRBJ2-5; a possible D gene is TRBD1 (6 bases). The germline V gene has CDR1 SGHRS and CDR2 YFSETQ. V was shortened by 3 bases and J by 6 bases, with 15 bases between the two germline ends. The CDR3 has 14 residues. The CDR3 region is CASSSRQDEKTQYF. The CDR3 DNA reads as TGCGCCAGCAGCTCGAGACAGGATGAAAAGACCCAGTACTTC.

With respect to this clone: This same CDR3 is encoded by further DNA sequences in the sample. This chain joins TRBV19 and TRBJ1-5; no clear D gene. CDR1 and CDR2 (germline): LNHDA, SQIVND (reference sequence). The V end was cut by 3 bases, the J end by 0 bases, with 6 bases between. The CDR3 length is 14 residues. The chain's CDR3 is CASSMGGSNQPQHF. The CDR3 DNA is TGTGCCAGTAGTATGGGAGGTAGCAATCAGCCCCAGCATTTT.

V usage is TRBV29-1 and J usage is TRBJ2-1; the match to TRBD1 covers 9 bases. J was trimmed by 1 base and V by 5 bases; bases with no gene match: 9. The CDR3 has 16 residues. The germline V gene encodes CDR1 SQVTM and CDR2 ANQGSEA. CDR3: CSVRDREGKSYNEQFF. In DNA form, the CDR3 reads TGCAGCGTTCGGGACAGGGAGGGCAAATCCTACAATGAGCAGTTCTTC.